This T cell receptor beta chain was sequenced for a study of CD8 T cells in Susac syndrome. This clonotype was observed a few times. V lost 3 bases to trimming and J lost 2 bases, with 2 bases between them. Germline CDR1 reads SGHDN; CDR2 reads FVKESK. The CDR3 loop spans 12 amino acids. RNA was extracted with the RNeasy kit, and a quantity of roughly 0.45 to 1 ug was reverse transcribed using random hexamers. Via MiXCR, TCRdb re-called the immunoSEQ multiplex PCR reads, giving one row per CDR3 protein. The data contain about 300,000 distinct CDR3 sequences, approximately 85% of them singletons. The V and J genes are TRBV14 and TRBJ2-1, with D uncertain. The source material was CD8+ T cells from PBMCs. This receptor was identified in a human donor with multiple sclerosis. Here the CDR3 reads CASSQPYNEQFF. DNA for the CDR3: TGTGCCAGCAGCCAGCCCTACAATGAGCAGTTCTTC.